Shown below are 11 T cell receptor beta chains from a single sample sequenced in a study of blood T cell repertoires in COVID-19 (dated by TCRdb to 2020 to 2022). Preparation of the library involved the immunoSEQ multiplex PCR assay. TCRdb provides this immuneACCESS table in a form limited to in-frame rearrangements. Some clones are lacking; in checked studies, under half of them reflect an unresolved V gene, and why the rest are absent is not known. The sample profile shows 180,000 or so clones; approximately 83% of them were found once. The top ten clonotypes cover roughly 3% of the sample. Sequencing was carried out using peripheral blood. The source of these receptors is a man between 60 and 75 years old with acute or convalescent COVID-19.

The CDR3 is CASSYSTREDQPQHF. In DNA, the CDR3 is TGTGCCAGCAGTTACTCGACCAGGGAAGATCAGCCCCAGCATTTT. The rearrangement joins TRBV6-6 to TRBJ1-5; a possible D gene is TRBD1 (5 bases). The V end lost 0 bases, the J end lost 5 bases, and 11 bases lay between the germline ends. CDR1 is MNHNY, CDR2 SVGAGI, per germline (reference sequence). CDR3 size: 15 residues.

The chain joins TRBV5-6 to TRBJ1-6, with 7 bases that match TRBD1. Germline loops: CDR1 SGHDT, CDR2 YYEEEE. The J segment lost 5 bases and the V segment lost 3 bases, leaving 14 bases of the junction unmatched. The CDR3 runs to 18 residues. This CDR3 is CASSSGEIQGIHNSPLHF. The CDR3 DNA sequence: TGTGCCAGCAGCTCCGGGGAGATACAGGGGATCCATAATTCACCCCTCCACTTT.

This clone has more than one count but fewer than ten. The chain is built from TRBV27 and TRBJ2-2; 15 bases map to TRBD2. Losses at the gene ends were 4 bases for V and 4 bases for J; bases not matched to a gene: 10. The CDR3 sequence is 19 residues long. Germline-derived CDR1 and CDR2 are MNHEY and SMNVEV (reference sequence). Written as DNA, the CDR3 is TGTGCCAGCAGTTCCTGGACTAGCGGGAGGGCCTTGGTCACCGGGGAGCTGTTTTTT. Protein sequence: CASSSWTSGRALVTGELFF.

The chain has TRBV30 and TRBJ1-4; D perhaps matches TRBD1 (5 bases). The CDR3 extends over 11 amino acids. V gave up 4 bases and J gave up 10 bases, with 10 bases separating them. CDR1 and CDR2 from the germline V gene are GTSNPN and SVGIG (reference sequence). The CDR3 loop is CAWTDSAKLFF. The CDR3 bases are TGTGCCTGGACAGACAGCGCAAAACTGTTTTTT.

V gene TRBV7-3 combines with J gene TRBJ2-7; TRBD1 might be the D (5 bases). The CDR3 totals 14 residues. Per the germline V gene, CDR1 is SGHTA and CDR2 is FQGTGA. The V end was cut by 11 bases, the J end by 2 bases, with 19 bases between. The CDR3 loop reads CASDRGGNTYEQYF. In nucleotides, the CDR3 is TGTGCCTCCGATAGGGGCGGCAACACCTACGAGCAGTACTTC.

The chain is built from TRBV27 and TRBJ1-6, with D hard to call. Germline V gene lookup returns CDR1 MNHEY and CDR2 SMNVEV (reference sequence). This CDR3 region has 13 residues. V lost 3 bases and J lost 11, with 11 bases in between. The CDR3 region is CASSLRDLTPLHF. The DNA of the CDR3 is TGTGCCAGCAGTTTGAGGGATTTAACACCCCTCCACTTT.

CDR3 nucleotide sequence: TGCAGTGCTAGTAGGACAGACCTCTATGGCTACACCTTC. Translating gives CSASRTDLYGYTF. The V and J genes are TRBV20-1 and TRBJ1-2; D is possibly TRBD1 (6 bases). V dropped 3 bases and J dropped 4 bases, with 12 bases sitting between them. Looked up from germline, CDR1 is DFQATT and CDR2 is SNEGSKA (reference sequence). The CDR3 loop spans 13 amino acids.

The CDR3 is CATSREPAPGGVYEQYF. The CDR3 region has the DNA TGTGCCACCAGCAGAGAGCCGGCCCCGGGGGGTGTGTACGAGCAGTACTTC. V gene TRBV15 combines with J gene TRBJ2-7; 7 bases line up with TRBD2. The CDR3 sequence is 17 residues long. CDR1 is LNHNV, CDR2 YYDKDF, per germline (reference sequence). J was trimmed by 4 bases and V by 0 bases; bases with no gene match: 12.

The chain couples TRBV30 to TRBJ1-4, with TRBD1 identical over 7 bases. The CDR3 sequence is 14 residues long. The trim removed 2 bases at V and 3 bases at J, leaving 3 bases unmatched. The germline CDR1 and CDR2 sequences are GTSNPN and SVGIG (reference sequence). CDR3 amino acids: CAWSRGQSNEKLFF. In DNA form, the CDR3 reads TGTGCCTGGAGTAGGGGACAGTCTAATGAAAAACTGTTTTTT.

This sequence joins TRBV5-1 and TRBJ2-1; 9 positions agree with TRBD1. The V gene end was trimmed by 6 bases and the J gene end by 1 base; junction bases not matched to a gene: 8. This CDR3 has 16 residues. Germline CDR1 and CDR2: SGHRS and YFSETQ. Written as DNA, the CDR3 is TGCGCCAGCACCAAGGAACAGGGGGCATCCTACAATGAGCAGTTCTTC. Translating it yields CASTKEQGASYNEQFF.

The chain uses TRBV3-1 (or the pseudogene TRBV3-2) and TRBJ1-2; possible D gene TRBD1, 6 bases. The germline V gene has CDR1 LGHDT and CDR2 YNNKEL (reference sequence). V was pared by 6 bases and J by 1 base, with 12 bases between. The CDR3 contains 14 residues. In nucleotides, the CDR3 is TGTGCCAGCAGTCTGGGGGCGGATAACTATGGCTACACCTTC. Amino acid sequence: CASSLGADNYGYTF.